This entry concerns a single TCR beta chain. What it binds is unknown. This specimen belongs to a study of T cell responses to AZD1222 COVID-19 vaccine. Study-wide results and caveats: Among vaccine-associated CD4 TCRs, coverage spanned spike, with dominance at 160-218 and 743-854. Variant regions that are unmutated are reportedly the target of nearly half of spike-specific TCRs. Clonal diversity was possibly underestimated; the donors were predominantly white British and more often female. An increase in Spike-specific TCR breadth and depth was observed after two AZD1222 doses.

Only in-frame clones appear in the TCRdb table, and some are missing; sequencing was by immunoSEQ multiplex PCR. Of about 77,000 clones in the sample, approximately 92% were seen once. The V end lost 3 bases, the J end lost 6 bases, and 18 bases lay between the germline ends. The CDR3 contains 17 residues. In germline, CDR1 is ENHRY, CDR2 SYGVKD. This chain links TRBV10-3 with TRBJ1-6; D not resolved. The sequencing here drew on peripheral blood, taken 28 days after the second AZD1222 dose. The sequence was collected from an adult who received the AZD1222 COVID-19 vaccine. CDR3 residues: CAISDLRYGSSNSPLHF. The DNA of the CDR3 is TGTGCCATCAGTGACTTAAGATATGGGTCGAGTAATTCACCCCTCCACTTT.